The 10 T cell receptor beta chains reported below all come from one sample, sequenced in a study of OX40 agonist ivuxolimab in advanced cancers. The repertoire was sequenced with immunoSEQ multiplex PCR; TCRdb's copy has only in-frame clones and lacks some. The sample includes 100,000 or so clones, 70% to 90% of them seen just once. Here the sequenced sample was CD4+ or CD8+ T cells sorted from blood, taken in a trial of the OX40 agonist ivuxolimab. The source is an adult with an advanced solid tumor such as melanoma, head and neck, liver or kidney cancer.

V and J are TRBV5-1 and TRBJ1-1, with D uncertain. The CDR3 contains 13 residues. CDR1 SGHRS and CDR2 YFSETQ come from the germline V gene. Trimming stripped 9 bases from V and 2 bases from J, with 14 bases between. CDR3 amino acids: CATRIGPNTEAFF. The CDR3 DNA is TGCGCCACTCGAATTGGACCCAACACTGAAGCTTTCTTT.

In DNA, the CDR3 is TGTGCCAGCACCTTGAGCGGGGGCCGGGGAGAGACCCAGTACTTC. Translated, it gives CASTLSGGRGETQYF. This chain connects TRBV14 to TRBJ2-5; 8 bases agree with TRBD2. Germline trimming cut 7 bases from V and 4 bases from J; bases unmatched to any gene: 11. The CDR3 is 15 residues long. The germline gives CDR1 SGHDN, CDR2 FVKESK.

The chain uses TRBV30 and TRBJ2-7; 8 bases map to TRBD1. The V segment lost 4 bases and the J segment 5 bases; nucleotides outside the gene matches: 7. There are 13 residues in the CDR3. Germline V gene data show CDR1 as GTSNPN and CDR2 as SVGIG (reference sequence). CDR3 coding DNA: TGTGCCTGGAACGCAGGGGGCATCGACGAGCAGTACTTC. This translates into CAWNAGGIDEQYF.

The CDR3 loop is CASSFRTVSYEQYF. The CDR3 DNA reads as TGTGCCAGCAGCTTCCGGACAGTCTCCTACGAGCAGTACTTC. J is TRBJ2-7 and V is TRBV11-3; tentatively, D is TRBD1 (6 bases). This CDR3 spans 14 amino acids. Trimming removed 3 bases at V and 0 bases at J, with 9 bases between. CDR1 SGHNT and CDR2 YENEEA come from the germline V gene.

This clone was counted only a few times. The chain uses TRBV2 and TRBJ2-7; tentatively, D is TRBD1 (5 bases). This CDR3 comprises 14 residues. Trimming removed 5 bases at V and 3 bases at J, with 14 bases between. Germline CDR1 and CDR2: SNHLY and FYNNEI. The CDR3 sequence is CASSLDKGIYEQYF. As DNA, the CDR3 is TGTGCCAGCAGTTTGGACAAGGGGATCTACGAGCAGTACTTC.

The chain joins TRBV7-9 to TRBJ1-2; a possible D gene is TRBD1 (6 bases). This CDR3 comprises 17 residues. Trimming removed 5 bases at V and 8 bases at J, with 27 bases between. Germline V lookup: CDR1 SEHNR, CDR2 FQNEAQ (reference sequence). CDR3: CASSLGGIRRELGGYTF. Here the CDR3 DNA reads TGTGCCAGCAGCCTAGGGGGTATAAGACGGGAATTAGGAGGCTACACCTTC.

The genes are TRBV5-1 and TRBJ2-1; TRBD2 agrees at 14 bases. Germline CDR1 SGHRS, CDR2 YFSETQ. V trimming: 2 bases; J trimming: 3 bases; junction bases outside the gene matches: 4. This CDR3 region has 17 residues. The CDR3 loop is CASSFAGLAGVYNEQFF. The DNA of the CDR3 is TGCGCCAGCAGCTTTGCGGGACTAGCGGGGGTCTACAATGAGCAGTTCTTC.

The chain employs TRBV6-1 and TRBJ1-1, with a tentative D call TRBD1 (6 bases). This CDR3 contains 14 residues. Germline CDR1 and CDR2: MNHNS and SASEGT. The germline V and J ends were trimmed by 4 bases and 1 base, with 10 bases remaining between them. CDR3: CASSGGRGNTEAFF. CDR3 nucleotide sequence: TGTGCCAGCAGTGGGGGGCGGGGGAACACTGAAGCTTTCTTT.

The chain uses TRBV5-1 and TRBJ1-2, with D possibly TRBD1 on 6 matching bases. Germline lookup yields CDR1 SGHRS and CDR2 YFSETQ. CDR3 size: 14 residues. Trimming removed 5 bases from V and 3 bases from J, with 14 bases in between. CDR3 in amino acids: CASSLLAGDYGYTF. The CDR3 nucleotides read TGCGCCAGCAGTTTACTCGCAGGGGACTATGGCTACACCTTC.

The chain carries TRBV11-2 and TRBJ2-5; no clear D gene. CDR1 SGHAT and CDR2 FQNNGV come from the germline V gene. Trimming cost V 7 bases and J 4 bases, with 10 bases left between them. The CDR3 consists of 12 residues. The CDR3 reads CASTSMGETQYF. In nucleotides, the CDR3 is TGTGCCAGCACCTCAATGGGAGAGACCCAGTACTTC.